This TCR beta chain derives from a study of OX40 agonist ivuxolimab in advanced cancers. Study context: Therapy given before enrollment (anti-PD-1, anti-PD-L1 or anti-CTLA-4) was allowed, and over 35% had some. Findings of the study overall: By week 6 at 0.1 to 3.0 mg/kg, blood CD4+ and CD8+ T cells had expanded clonally.

In germline, CDR1 is LNHNV, CDR2 YYDKDF (reference sequence). The length of the CDR3 is 18 residues. Trimming removed 1 base from V and 0 bases from J; junction bases left unmatched: 10. Comments on this clone: Its target is unknown.

Profiling relied on immunoSEQ multiplex PCR, and the TCRdb table lists in-frame clones only, not all of them. The sample has 70,000 to 95,000 clones; 70% to 85% are singletons. The J gene is TRBJ2-3, the V gene TRBV15; 7 positions agree with TRBD2. The receptor comes from an adult with an advanced solid tumor such as melanoma, head and neck, liver or kidney cancer. Sequences were derived from CD4+ or CD8+ T cells sorted from blood, sampled in a trial of the OX40 agonist ivuxolimab. CDR3 in DNA: TGTGCCACCAGCAGAGTTGGGAAGCGGGATCCTAGCACAGATACGCAGTATTTT. It yields the protein CATSRVGKRDPSTDTQYF. The full variable domain, completed using reference TRBV15 and TRBJ2-3, is DAMVIQNPRYQVTQFGKPVTLSCSQTLNHNVMYWYQQKSSQAPKLLFHYYDKDFNNEADTPDNFQSRRPNTSFCFLDIRSPGLGDTAMYLCATSRVGKRDPSTDTQYFGPGTRLTVL.